Following are 20 T cell receptor beta chains from one sample sequenced in a study of Tregs in tolerant kidney transplant recipients. Sequencing used immunoSEQ multiplex PCR; TCRdb keeps in-frame clones, though not all of them. Altogether 50,000 or so clones are present, approximately 91% being singletons, with the ten largest covering 13% to 15%. The nonmyeloablative bone marrow transplants came from related graft donors, with transient mixed chimerism. The sample consisted of CD8+ T cells from blood (PBMCs), taken 24 months after the transplant. Receptors were obtained from a human patient who received a combined kidney and bone marrow transplant. Some T cells may trace back to the graft donor.

The table lists this clone with a few counts. This sequence joins TRBV7-9 and TRBJ1-2; D unclear. This CDR3 spans 13 amino acids. Per germline, CDR1 SEHNR and CDR2 FQNEAQ (reference sequence). V was cut by 0 bases and J by 5 bases, with 7 bases left in between. CDR3 DNA: TGTGCCAGCAGCTTAGCGGGGAGATATGGCTACACCTTC. Protein product: CASSLAGRYGYTF.

This clone was seen once. The chain combines TRBV7-9 with TRBJ2-5; maybe TRBD2 (6 bases). Germline CDR1 and CDR2: SEHNR and FQNEAQ (reference sequence). Between the trimmed V and J ends, which lost 4 bases and 0 bases, there was a span of 12 bases. The CDR3 contains 15 residues. The CDR3 is CASSSWGVNQETQYF. The CDR3 DNA sequence: TGTGCCAGCAGCTCGTGGGGGGTAAACCAAGAGACCCAGTACTTC.

The J gene is TRBJ2-1, the V gene TRBV27, with 7 bases identical to TRBD1. This CDR3 has 13 amino acids. V shed 5 bases, J shed 6 bases, and the junction held 4 bases outside the gene matches. Per the germline V gene, CDR1 is MNHEY and CDR2 is SMNVEV (reference sequence). The CDR3 sequence is CASSDRVGNEQFF. CDR3 bases: TGTGCCAGCAGTGACAGGGTGGGCAATGAGCAGTTCTTC.

In this sample, this clone turned up once. The rearrangement joins TRBV13 to TRBJ1-1; 7 nucleotides line up with TRBD1. Germline V gene sequence: CDR1 PRHDT, CDR2 FYEKMQ (reference sequence). J lost 2 bases, V lost 4 bases, and 4 bases had no gene match. The CDR3 has 14 amino acids. Here the CDR3 reads CASSSGTDNTEAFF. The CDR3 DNA is TGTGCCAGCAGCTCCGGGACAGATAACACTGAAGCTTTCTTT.

The CDR3 sequence: CASSFSGGVNEQFF. In DNA, the CDR3 is TGTGCCAGCAGTTTTAGCGGGGGGGTCAATGAGCAGTTCTTC. The chain uses TRBV6-5 and TRBJ2-1; 11 positions match TRBD2. Germline values: CDR1 MNHEY, CDR2 SVGAGI. V lost 4 bases and J lost 6; bases outside the gene matches: 2. The CDR3 consists of 14 residues.

V gene TRBV5-5 combines with J gene TRBJ2-7; 8 positions match TRBD2. The CDR3 loop spans 14 amino acids. The germline V gene has CDR1 SGHKS and CDR2 YYEKEE (reference sequence). V shed 4 bases, J shed 6 bases, and the junction held 9 bases outside the gene matches. The CDR3 is CASSERGGPREQYF. The CDR3 region has the DNA TGTGCCAGCAGCGAACGGGGGGGCCCTCGCGAGCAGTACTTC. Together with reference TRBV5-5 and TRBJ2-7, the CDR3 gives the full variable domain: DAGVTQSPTHLIKTRGQQVTLRCSPISGHKSVSWYQQVLGQGPQFIFQYYEKEERGRGNFPDRFSARQFPNYSSELNVNALLLGDSALYLCASSERGGPREQYFGPGTRLTVT.

Here the CDR3 DNA reads TGTGCCAGCAGCTTAGAAAGCATGGCGGGTAGAGACAATGAGCAGTTCTTC. Translation: CASSLESMAGRDNEQFF. The chain uses TRBV7-9 and TRBJ2-1; maybe TRBD2 (5 bases). In germline, CDR1 is SEHNR, CDR2 FQNEAQ (reference sequence). V lost 1 base, J lost 5 bases, and 18 bases lay in between. This CDR3 region has 17 residues.

CDR3 sequence (DNA): TGTGCCAGCAGCGTAAGACTAGCGGGGGGAGACCGCACAGATACGCAGTATTTT. It yields the protein CASSVRLAGGDRTDTQYF. The V and J genes are TRBV9 and TRBJ2-3; the match to TRBD2 covers 13 bases. V shed 1 base and J 1 base; nucleotides not matched to a gene: 6. The CDR3 is 18 amino acids. CDR1 and CDR2 from the germline V gene are SGDLS and YYNGEE.

The rearrangement links TRBV7-9 to TRBJ2-3; TRBD2 agrees at 7 bases. Looked up from germline, CDR1 is SEHNR and CDR2 is FQNEAQ (reference sequence). This CDR3 has 17 residues. J lost 2 bases, V lost 1 base, and 9 bases had no gene match. The CDR3 here is CASSLGGRGILTDTQYF. Written as DNA, the CDR3 is TGTGCCAGCAGCTTAGGTGGGCGGGGGATCCTCACAGATACGCAGTATTTT.

V gene TRBV6-1 combines with J gene TRBJ2-1, with 8 bases fitting TRBD2. Germline V gene data show CDR1 as MNHNS and CDR2 as SASEGT. The CDR3 length is 15 residues. V shed 0 bases and J 8 bases; nucleotides not matched to a gene: 6. The CDR3 loop reads CASSEAVTSADEQFF. CDR3 bases: TGTGCCAGCAGTGAAGCCGTGACTAGCGCAGATGAGCAGTTCTTC.

The gene calls are TRBV15 and TRBJ1-4; D possibly corresponds to TRBD1 (5 bases). Germline-derived CDR1 and CDR2 are LNHNV and YYDKDF (reference sequence). This CDR3 spans 16 amino acids. Trimming took 3 bases from V and 10 from J, leaving 21 bases between them. The CDR3 nucleotides are TGTGCCACCAGCAGGGCTTTGGGGCTCTCCCGAGGAAAACTGTTTTTT. It translates to CATSRALGLSRGKLFF.

V and J are TRBV7-3 and TRBJ2-7; 8 nucleotides agree with TRBD1. Germline V gene sequence: CDR1 SGHTA, CDR2 FQGTGA. J gave up 4 bases and V 5 bases, and 4 bases lay outside the gene matches. The CDR3 is made up of 13 amino acids. The CDR3 DNA reads as TGTGCCAGCAGCCTACAGGGGGGATACGAGCAGTACTTC. Translation gives CASSLQGGYEQYF.

This chain links TRBV19 with TRBJ2-7; D may be TRBD2 (5 bases). Germline loops: CDR1 LNHDA, CDR2 SQIVND (reference sequence). The CDR3 has 16 amino acids. The V and J ends lost 1 base and 5 bases respectively, with 18 bases between them. CDR3 in amino acids: CASSIGSRGVAHEQYF. The CDR3 region has the DNA TGTGCCAGTAGTATAGGTTCCCGCGGAGTAGCGCACGAGCAGTACTTC. The full variable domain, its missing parts supplied by reference TRBV19 and TRBJ2-7, is DGGITQSPKYLFRKEGQNVTLSCEQNLNHDAMYWYRQDPGQGLRLIYYSQIVNDFQKGDIAEGYSVSREKKESFPLTVTSAQKNPTAFYLCASSIGSRGVAHEQYFGPGTRLTVT.

The chain recombines TRBV4-1 with TRBJ2-5; 8 nucleotides line up with TRBD2. The trim removed 1 base at V and 1 base at J, leaving 8 bases unmatched. The CDR3 spans 17 residues. Germline CDR1 is MGHRA and CDR2 is YSYEKL. The CDR3 spells CASSQALAGLSQETQYF. In nucleotides, the CDR3 is TGCGCCAGCAGCCAAGCCTTAGCGGGATTGAGCCAAGAGACCCAGTACTTC.

This chain uses TRBV27 with TRBJ1-2; 9 bases are a match to TRBD1. V shed 7 bases and J 6 bases; nucleotides not matched to a gene: 9. The germline V gene encodes CDR1 MNHEY and CDR2 SMNVEV (reference sequence). The CDR3 runs 14 residues. The CDR3 here is CASTPDRGGDGYTF. CDR3 sequence (DNA): TGTGCCAGCACTCCGGACAGGGGAGGAGATGGCTACACCTTC.

The chain recombines TRBV5-6 with TRBJ1-1, with D maybe TRBD1 (5 bases). Between the trimmed V and J ends, which lost 2 bases and 10 bases, there was a span of 9 bases. CDR3 length equals 11 residues. Germline CDR1 reads SGHDT; CDR2 reads YYEEEE. The CDR3 sequence: CASSFGGVAFF. For the CDR3, the DNA is TGTGCCAGCAGCTTCGGGGGGGTAGCTTTCTTT.

The chain has TRBV18 and TRBJ2-3; TRBD2 agrees at 9 bases. J was trimmed by 3 bases and V by 7 bases; bases with no gene match: 2. The CDR3 length is 13 residues. Germline CDR1 and CDR2: KGHSH and LQKENI. The CDR3 coding sequence is TGTGCCAGCTGCGGGGGGGCTACAGATACGCAGTATTTT. As protein: CASCGGATDTQYF. Drawing the rest from reference TRBV18 and TRBJ2-3, the complete variable domain is NAGVMQNPRHLVRRRGQEARLRCSPMKGHSHVYWYRQLPEEGLKFMVYLQKENIIDESGMPKERFSAEFPKEGPSILRIQQVVRGDSAAYFCASCGGATDTQYFGPGTRLTVL.

This CDR3 is CASSISGREGETQYF. The CDR3 DNA sequence: TGTGCCAGTAGTATTAGCGGGAGGGAAGGTGAGACCCAGTACTTC. The chain carries TRBV19 and TRBJ2-5; 11 nucleotides align to TRBD2. This CDR3 has 15 amino acids. CDR1 and CDR2 (germline): LNHDA, SQIVND (reference sequence). Trimming at V came to 3 bases and at J to 5 bases, leaving 5 bases not matched to a gene. The whole variable domain, filled in from reference TRBV19 and TRBJ2-5, reads DGGITQSPKYLFRKEGQNVTLSCEQNLNHDAMYWYRQDPGQGLRLIYYSQIVNDFQKGDIAEGYSVSREKKESFPLTVTSAQKNPTAFYLCASSISGREGETQYFGPGTRLLVL.

The chain couples TRBV9 to TRBJ1-1; tentatively, D is TRBD1 (5 bases). The CDR3 extends over 16 amino acids. Germline V lookup: CDR1 SGDLS, CDR2 YYNGEE. The V end was cut by 0 bases, the J end by 9 bases, with 21 bases between. The CDR3 DNA is TGTGCCAGCAGCGTAGACCGAGGAACAGGTGGCGTCCAAGCTTTCTTT. Its translation: CASSVDRGTGGVQAFF.

V usage is TRBV5-3 and J usage is TRBJ2-2; no firm D call. TRBV5-3 is an ORF, with its function uncertain. CDR3 length: 16 residues. The CDR3 region has the DNA TGTACTCTCGAGGCCAACCCGCCCGGGTATGGCGGGGAGCTGTTTTTT. Its protein product is CTLEANPPGYGGELFF.